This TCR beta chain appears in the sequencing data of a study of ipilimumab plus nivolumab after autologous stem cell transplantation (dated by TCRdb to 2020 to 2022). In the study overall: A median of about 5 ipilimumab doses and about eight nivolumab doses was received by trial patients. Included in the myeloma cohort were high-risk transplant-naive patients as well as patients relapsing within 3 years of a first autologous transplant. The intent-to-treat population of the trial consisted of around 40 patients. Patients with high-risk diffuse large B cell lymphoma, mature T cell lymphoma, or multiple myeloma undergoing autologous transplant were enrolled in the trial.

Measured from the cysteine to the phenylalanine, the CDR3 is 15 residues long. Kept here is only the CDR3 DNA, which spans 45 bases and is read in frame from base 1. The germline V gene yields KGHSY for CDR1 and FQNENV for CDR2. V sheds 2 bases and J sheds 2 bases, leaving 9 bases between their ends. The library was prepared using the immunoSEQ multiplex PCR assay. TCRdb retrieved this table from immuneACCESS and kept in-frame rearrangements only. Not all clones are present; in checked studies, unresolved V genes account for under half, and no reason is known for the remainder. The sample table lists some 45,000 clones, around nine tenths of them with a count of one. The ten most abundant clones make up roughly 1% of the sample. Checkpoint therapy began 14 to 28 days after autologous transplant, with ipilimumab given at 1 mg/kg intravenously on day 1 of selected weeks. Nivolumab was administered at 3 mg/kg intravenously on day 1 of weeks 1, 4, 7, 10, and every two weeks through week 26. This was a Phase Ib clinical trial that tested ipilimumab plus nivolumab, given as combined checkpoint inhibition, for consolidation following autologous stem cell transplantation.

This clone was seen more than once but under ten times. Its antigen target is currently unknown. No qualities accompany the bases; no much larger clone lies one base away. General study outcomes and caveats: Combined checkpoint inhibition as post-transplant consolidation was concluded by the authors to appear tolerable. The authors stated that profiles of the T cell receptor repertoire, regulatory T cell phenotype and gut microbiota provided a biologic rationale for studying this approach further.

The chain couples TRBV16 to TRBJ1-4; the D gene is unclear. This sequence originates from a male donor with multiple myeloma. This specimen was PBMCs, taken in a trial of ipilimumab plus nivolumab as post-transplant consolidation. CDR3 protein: CASSQDGRTNEKLFF. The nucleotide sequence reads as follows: TGTGCCAGCAGCCAAGACGGGCGGACTAATGAAAAACTGTTTTTT.